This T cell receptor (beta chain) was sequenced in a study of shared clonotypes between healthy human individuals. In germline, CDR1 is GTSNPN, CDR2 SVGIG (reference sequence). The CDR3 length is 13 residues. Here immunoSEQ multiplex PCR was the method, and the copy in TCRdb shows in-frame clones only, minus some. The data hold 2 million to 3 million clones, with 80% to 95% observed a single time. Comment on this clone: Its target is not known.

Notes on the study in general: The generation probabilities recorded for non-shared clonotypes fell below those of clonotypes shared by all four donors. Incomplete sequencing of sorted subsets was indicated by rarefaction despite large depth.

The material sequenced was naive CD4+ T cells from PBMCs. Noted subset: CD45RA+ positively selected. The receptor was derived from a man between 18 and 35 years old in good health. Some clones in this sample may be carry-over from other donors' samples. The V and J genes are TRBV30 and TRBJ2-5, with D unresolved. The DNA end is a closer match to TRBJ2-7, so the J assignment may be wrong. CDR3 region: CASKSEMLYEQYF. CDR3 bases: TGTGCCTCGAAGTCTGAAATGTTATACGAGCAGTACTTC.